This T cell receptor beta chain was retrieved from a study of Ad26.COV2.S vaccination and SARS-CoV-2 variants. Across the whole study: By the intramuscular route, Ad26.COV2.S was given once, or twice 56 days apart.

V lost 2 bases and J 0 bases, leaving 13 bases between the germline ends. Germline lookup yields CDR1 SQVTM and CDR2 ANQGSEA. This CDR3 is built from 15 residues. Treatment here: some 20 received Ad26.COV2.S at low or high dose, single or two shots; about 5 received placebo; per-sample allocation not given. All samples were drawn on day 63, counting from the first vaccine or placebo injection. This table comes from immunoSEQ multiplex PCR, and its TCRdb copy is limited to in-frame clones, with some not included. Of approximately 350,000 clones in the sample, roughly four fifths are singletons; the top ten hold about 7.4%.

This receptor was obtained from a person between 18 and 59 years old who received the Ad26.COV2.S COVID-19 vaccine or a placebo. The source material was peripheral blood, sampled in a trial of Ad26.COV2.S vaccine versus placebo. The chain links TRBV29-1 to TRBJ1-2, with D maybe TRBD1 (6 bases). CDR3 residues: CSVESPGDPNYGYTF. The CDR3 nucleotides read TGCAGCGTTGAAAGCCCAGGGGACCCTAACTATGGCTACACCTTC.